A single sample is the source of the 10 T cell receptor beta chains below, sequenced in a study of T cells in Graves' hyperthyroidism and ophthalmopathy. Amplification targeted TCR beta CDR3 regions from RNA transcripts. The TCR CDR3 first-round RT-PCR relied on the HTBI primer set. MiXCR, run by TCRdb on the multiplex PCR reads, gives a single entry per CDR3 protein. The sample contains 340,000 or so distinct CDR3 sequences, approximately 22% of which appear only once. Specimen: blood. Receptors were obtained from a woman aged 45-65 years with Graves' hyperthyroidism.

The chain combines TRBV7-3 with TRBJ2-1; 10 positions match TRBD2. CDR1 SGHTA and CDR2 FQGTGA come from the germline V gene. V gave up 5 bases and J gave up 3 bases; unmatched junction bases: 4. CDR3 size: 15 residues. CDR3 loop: CASSRGTSDYNEQFF. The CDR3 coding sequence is TGTGCCAGCAGCCGCGGGACTAGCGACTACAATGAGCAGTTCTTC.

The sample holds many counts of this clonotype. The CDR3 coding sequence is TGTGCCAGCTCACCAGGACAGGGGGTCATTGATACGCAGTATTTT. Encoded protein: CASSPGQGVIDTQYF. The gene calls are TRBV18 and TRBJ2-3; 10 nucleotides align to TRBD1. The CDR3 is made up of 15 amino acids. Germline-derived CDR1 and CDR2 are KGHSH and LQKENI. Trimming removed 2 bases from V and 6 bases from J; junction bases left unmatched: 5. Supplemented by reference TRBV18 and TRBJ2-3, the full variable domain reads NAGVMQNPRHLVRRRGQEARLRCSPMKGHSHVYWYRQLPEEGLKFMVYLQKENIIDESGMPKERFSAEFPKEGPSILRIQQVVRGDSAAYFCASSPGQGVIDTQYFGPGTRLTVL.

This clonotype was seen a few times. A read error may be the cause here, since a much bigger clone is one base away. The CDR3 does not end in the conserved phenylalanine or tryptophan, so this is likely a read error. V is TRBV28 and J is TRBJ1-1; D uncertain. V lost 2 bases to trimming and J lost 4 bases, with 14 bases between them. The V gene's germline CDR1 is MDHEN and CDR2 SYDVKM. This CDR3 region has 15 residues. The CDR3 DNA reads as TGTGCCAGCAGTTTAAATGGGGTGGGTAGCACTGAAGCTTTCTCT. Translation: CASSLNGVGSTEAFS.

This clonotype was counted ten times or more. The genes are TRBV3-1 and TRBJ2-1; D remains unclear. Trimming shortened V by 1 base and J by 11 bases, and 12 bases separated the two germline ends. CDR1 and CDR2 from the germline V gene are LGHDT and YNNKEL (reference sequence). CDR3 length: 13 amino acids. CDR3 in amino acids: CASSQARQEKQFF. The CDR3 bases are TGTGCCAGCAGCCAAGCCCGACAAGAGAAGCAGTTCTTC.

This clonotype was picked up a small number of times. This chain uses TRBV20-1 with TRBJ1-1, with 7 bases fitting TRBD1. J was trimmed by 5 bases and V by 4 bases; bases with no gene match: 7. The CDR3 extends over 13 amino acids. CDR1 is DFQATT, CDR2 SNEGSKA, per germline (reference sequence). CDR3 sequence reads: CSANYRGGTEAFF. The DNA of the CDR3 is TGCAGTGCTAACTACAGGGGTGGTACTGAAGCTTTCTTT.

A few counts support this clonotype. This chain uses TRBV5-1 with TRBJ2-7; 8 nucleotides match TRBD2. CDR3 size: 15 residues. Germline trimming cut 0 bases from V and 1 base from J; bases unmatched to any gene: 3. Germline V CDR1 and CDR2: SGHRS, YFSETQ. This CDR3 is CASSLETGGSYEQYF. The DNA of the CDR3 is TGCGCCAGCAGCTTGGAAACGGGGGGGTCCTACGAGCAGTACTTC.

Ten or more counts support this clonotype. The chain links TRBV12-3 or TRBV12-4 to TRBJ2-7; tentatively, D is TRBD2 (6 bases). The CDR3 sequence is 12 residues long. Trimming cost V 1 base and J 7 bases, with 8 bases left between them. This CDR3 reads CASSLEAGEQYF. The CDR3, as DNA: TGTGCCAGCAGTTTAGAAGCGGGTGAGCAGTACTTC.

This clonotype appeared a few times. CDR3 DNA sequence: TGTGCCAGCAGTTACTCGGGAACCCCTGGAAACACCATATATTTT. This codes for CASSYSGTPGNTIYF. The chain has TRBV6-2 or TRBV6-3 and TRBJ1-3; D call uncertain. V was clipped by 0 bases and J by 2 bases, with 8 bases between them. This CDR3 region has 15 residues. Germline V gene sequence: CDR1 MNHEY, CDR2 SVGEGT.

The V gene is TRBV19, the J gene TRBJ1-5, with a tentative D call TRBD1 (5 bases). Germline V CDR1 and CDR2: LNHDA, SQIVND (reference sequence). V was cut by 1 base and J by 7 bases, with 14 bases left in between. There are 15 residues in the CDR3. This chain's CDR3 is CASSIGTRDDQPQHF. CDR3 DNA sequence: TGTGCCAGTAGTATAGGGACCCGGGACGACCAGCCCCAGCATTTT.

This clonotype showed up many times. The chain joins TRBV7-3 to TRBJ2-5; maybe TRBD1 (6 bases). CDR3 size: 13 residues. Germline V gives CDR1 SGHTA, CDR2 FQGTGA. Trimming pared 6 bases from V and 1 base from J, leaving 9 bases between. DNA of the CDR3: TGTGCCAGCAGTCTAGGGGGCCAAGAGACCCAGTACTTC. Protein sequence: CASSLGGQETQYF.